This TCR beta chain stems from a study of blood T cell repertoires in COVID-19. Study background: Both acute and convalescent COVID-19 samples were obtained from the United States, Italy and Spain.

V was shortened by 0 bases and J by 4 bases, with 13 bases between the two germline ends. This CDR3 comprises 16 residues. Germline loops: CDR1 LNHNV, CDR2 YYDKDF (reference sequence). Exposed enrollees encountered a COVID-19 case at some point within 2 weeks before study entry. This clone was recorded only once. In the study's own analysis: Reference gene primer amplification gave estimated nucleated cell counts. Libraries were prepared by immunoSEQ multiplex PCR; TCRdb keeps only in-frame clonotypes and omits some of them. V and J calls and clone size come straight from that table; D and trimming were deduced from the DNA. The data contain around 400,000 clones, approximately 90% of them singletons.

The V call is TRBV15, the J call TRBJ1-5; unclear D gene. This TCR was recovered from a middle-aged woman who had been exposed to COVID-19. Sequencing was performed on PBMCs or T cells enriched from blood (not recorded which). CDR3 amino acids: CATSRDLGYGNQPQHF. The CDR3 nucleotides are TGTGCCACCAGCAGAGATCTCGGGTACGGGAATCAGCCCCAGCATTTT.